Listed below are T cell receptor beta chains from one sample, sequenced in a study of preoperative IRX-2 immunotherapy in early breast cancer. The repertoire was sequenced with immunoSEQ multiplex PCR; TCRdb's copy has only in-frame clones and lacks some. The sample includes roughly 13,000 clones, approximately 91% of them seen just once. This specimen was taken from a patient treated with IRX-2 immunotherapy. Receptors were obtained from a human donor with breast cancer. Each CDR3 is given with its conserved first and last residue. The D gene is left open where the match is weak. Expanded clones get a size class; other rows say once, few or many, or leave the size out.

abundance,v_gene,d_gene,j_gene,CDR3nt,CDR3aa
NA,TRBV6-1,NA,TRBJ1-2,TGTGCCAGCAGTGACCCGGCACCCGGCTACACCTTC,CASSDPAPGYTF
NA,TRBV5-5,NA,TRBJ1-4,TGTGCCAGCAGCCTCACAATAGTGACAGCGAGTAATGAAAAACTGTTTTTT,CASSLTIVTASNEKLFF
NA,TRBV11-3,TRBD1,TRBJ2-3,TGTGCCAGCAGCTTAGGGACAGGGGGCGACGATACGCAGTATTTT,CASSLGTGGDDTQYF
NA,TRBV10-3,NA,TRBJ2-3,TGTGCCATCAGTGCCCTTAGGGGGTTGGATGGCACAGATACGCAGTATTTT,CAISALRGLDGTDTQYF
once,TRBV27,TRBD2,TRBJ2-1,TGTGCCAGCAGTTTATGGGCGGGGGGGCTGAATGAGCAGTTCTTC,CASSLWAGGLNEQFF
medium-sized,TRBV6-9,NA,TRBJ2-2,TGTGCCAGCCCCGGGACGGGGAACACCGGGGAGCTGTTTTTT,CASPGTGNTGELFF
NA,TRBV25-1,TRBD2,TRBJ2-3,TGTGCCAGCAGTCTTCCCGGGGGGTTGGGAGATACGCAGTATTTT,CASSLPGGLGDTQYF
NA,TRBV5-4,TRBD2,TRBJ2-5,TGTGCCAGCACGGCTAGCGGGGCTAAAGAGACCCAGTACTTC,CASTASGAKETQYF
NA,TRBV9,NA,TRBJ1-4,TGTGCCAGCACGGGGGTAGGAGAAAAACTGTTTTTT,CASTGVGEKLFF
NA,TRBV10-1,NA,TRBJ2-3,TGCGCCAGCAGTGATTCTAAAGGAAGCACAGATACGCAGTATTTT,CASSDSKGSTDTQYF
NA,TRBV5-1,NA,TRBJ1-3,TGCGCCAGCAGCGACAGAGGACTTGGCAACACCATATATTTT,CASSDRGLGNTIYF
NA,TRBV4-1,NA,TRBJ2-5,TGCGCCAGCAGCCAAGAATACGCAGGATCAGGCCAGTACTTC,CASSQEYAGSGQYF
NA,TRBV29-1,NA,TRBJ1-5,TGCAGCGTTCAAAGGGAAGGTCAGCCCCAGCATTTT,CSVQREGQPQHF
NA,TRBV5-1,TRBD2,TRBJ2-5,TGCGCCAGCAGCTTGGTTCTAGCGGGGCAAGAGACCCAGTACTTC,CASSLVLAGQETQYF
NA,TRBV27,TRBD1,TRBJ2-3,TGTGCCAGCAGTTTATCGGCAGGACAGGGGTCCGCAGATACGCAGTATTTT,CASSLSAGQGSADTQYF
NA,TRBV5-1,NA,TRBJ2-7,TGCGCCAGCAGCCCCAACGCCTACGAGCAGTACTTC,CASSPNAYEQYF
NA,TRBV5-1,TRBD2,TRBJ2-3,TGCGCCAGCAGCTTGAGGGCTAGCGGGGACACAGATACGCAGTATTTT,CASSLRASGDTDTQYF
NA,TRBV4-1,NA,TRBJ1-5,TGCGCCAGCAGCCAAGAGAGGAATCAGCCCCAGCATTTT,CASSQERNQPQHF
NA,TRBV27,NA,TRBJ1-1,TGTGCCAGCAGTGTACTTGGCGGGCAGGGAGGGCACACTGAAGCTTTCTTT,CASSVLGGQGGHTEAFF
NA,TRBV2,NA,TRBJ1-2,TGTGCCAGCAGGGGGGATACGGGCTACACCTTC,CASRGDTGYTF
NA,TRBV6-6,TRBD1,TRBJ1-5,TGTGCCAGCAAACTATTCACCGGGACAGAAAATCAGCCCCAGCATTTT,CASKLFTGTENQPQHF
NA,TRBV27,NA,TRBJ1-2,TGTGCCAGCAGATCCTCCTGGACGGAGTATGGCTACACCTTC,CASRSSWTEYGYTF
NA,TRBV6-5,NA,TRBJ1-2,TGTGCCAGCAGTCCAGGGGTCTTTGGCTACACCTTC,CASSPGVFGYTF
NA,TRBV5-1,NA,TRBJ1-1,TGCGCCAGCAGCTTGGACCTCATATGGCAGTCCACTGAAGCTTTCTTT,CASSLDLIWQSTEAFF
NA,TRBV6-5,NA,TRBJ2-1,TGTGCCAGCAGCCCATCCTCAGCCGACTACAATGAGCAGTTCTTC,CASSPSSADYNEQFF
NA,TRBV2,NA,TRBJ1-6,TGTGCCAGCAAGGGATCCCCTAATTCACCCCTCCACTTT,CASKGSPNSPLHF
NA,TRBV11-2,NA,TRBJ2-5,TGTGCCAGCAGCTCAAAGGGGACCAGTTACTTC,CASSSKGTSYF
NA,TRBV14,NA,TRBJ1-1,TGTGCCAGCCCCGGGACAACCAACACTGAAGCTTTCTTT,CASPGTTNTEAFF
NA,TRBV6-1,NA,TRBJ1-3,TGTGCCAGCAGCCCTCGCGAGACAGGAAGAAACACCATATATTTT,CASSPRETGRNTIYF
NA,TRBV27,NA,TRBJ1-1,TGTGCCAGCAGACCTCCGACAGGGAACACTGAAGCTTTCTTT,CASRPPTGNTEAFF
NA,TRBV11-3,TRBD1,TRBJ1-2,TGTGCCAGCAGCTTAGAGTGGACAGGTTCTAACTATGGCTACACCTTC,CASSLEWTGSNYGYTF
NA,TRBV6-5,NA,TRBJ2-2,TGTGCCAGCAGTTATTATAAGGGGGGGAACACCGGGGAGCTGTTTTTT,CASSYYKGGNTGELFF
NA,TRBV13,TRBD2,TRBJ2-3,TGTGCCAGCAGCTTAGAGTCCACTAGCGGCACAGATACGCAGTATTTT,CASSLESTSGTDTQYF
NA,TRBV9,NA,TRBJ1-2,TGTGCCAGCAGCAGCGGAACAGGGCAGTATGGCTACACCTTC,CASSSGTGQYGYTF
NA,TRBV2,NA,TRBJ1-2,TGTGCCAGCAGTGGTGGAGACTATGGCTACACCTTC,CASSGGDYGYTF
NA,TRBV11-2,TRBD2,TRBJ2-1,TGTGCCAGCAACGGACTAGCGGGGGGCAATGAGCAGTTCTTC,CASNGLAGGNEQFF